A single sample gave rise to the 11 T cell receptor beta chains below, sequenced in a study of blood T cell repertoires in COVID-19. Sequenced by immunoSEQ multiplex PCR; TCRdb stores in-frame clones only, minus some. This sample has fewer than 500,000 clones, with approximately 90% found just once. Sequenced material: PBMCs or T cells enriched from blood (not recorded which). The receptor source for this set is a woman younger than 45 with acute COVID-19.

The V call is TRBV5-5, the J call TRBJ2-3; 8 nucleotides agree with TRBD2. The junction had 0 bases not matched to a gene; V was cut back by 2 bases and J by 1 base. This CDR3 comprises 14 residues. Germline assignment: CDR1 SGHKS and CDR2 YYEKEE (reference sequence). CDR3 in DNA: TGTGCCAGCAGCTTAGCGGGGGGCACAGATACGCAGTATTTT. Encoded protein: CASSLAGGTDTQYF.

The V gene is TRBV3-1 (or the pseudogene TRBV3-2), the J gene TRBJ2-5; tentatively, D is TRBD2 (6 bases). The CDR3 has 17 amino acids. V lost 1 base to trimming and J lost 5 bases, with 20 bases between them. CDR1 is LGHDT, CDR2 YNNKEL, per germline (reference sequence). The CDR3 spells CASSQVFALGSGETQYF. The CDR3 DNA reads TGTGCCAGCAGCCAAGTTTTTGCGTTAGGGAGCGGGGAGACCCAGTACTTC.

This sequence joins TRBV19 and TRBJ2-7, with D possibly TRBD2 on 5 matching bases. The germline gives CDR1 LNHDA, CDR2 SQIVND (reference sequence). The CDR3 loop spans 15 amino acids. V gave up 2 bases and J gave up 3 bases, with 14 bases separating them. The CDR3 spells CASSITAGWNYEQYF. DNA for the CDR3: TGTGCCAGTAGTATAACGGCGGGTTGGAACTACGAGCAGTACTTC.

The genes are TRBV20-1 and TRBJ2-7; D is ambiguous. Germline V gene lookup returns CDR1 DFQATT and CDR2 SNEGSKA (reference sequence). The length of the CDR3 is 13 residues. Trimming took 3 bases from V and 0 from J, leaving 9 bases between them. The CDR3 DNA reads TGCAGTGCTAGTGGCAGAAGCTCCTACGAGCAGTACTTC. As protein: CSASGRSSYEQYF.

The chain couples TRBV2 to TRBJ2-2; D is uncertain. Trimming stripped 2 bases from V and 0 bases from J, with 4 bases between. There are 14 residues in the CDR3. CDR1 is SNHLY and CDR2 is FYNNEI in the germline V gene. In DNA, the CDR3 is TGTGCCAGCAGTGAACAGTCGAACACCGGGGAGCTGTTTTTT. Translation gives CASSEQSNTGELFF.

The chain recombines TRBV6-5 with TRBJ1-2; 7 bases agree with TRBD1. The V and J ends lost 7 bases and 8 bases, in that order; junction bases with no gene match: 7. Germline CDR1 and CDR2: MNHEY and SVGAGI. The CDR3 contains 12 residues. Here the CDR3 DNA reads TGTGCCAGCACCCATACAGGGGTCGGCTACACCTTC. Protein product: CASTHTGVGYTF.

The CDR3 loop is CASSFSGAGTEAFF. Written as DNA, the CDR3 is TGCGCCAGCAGCTTCTCAGGGGCTGGGACTGAAGCTTTCTTT. The rearrangement joins TRBV5-1 to TRBJ1-1, with TRBD1 as a possible D gene (6 bases). The germline V gene encodes CDR1 SGHRS and CDR2 YFSETQ. This CDR3 contains 14 residues. V shed 2 bases and J shed 5 bases, with 13 bases lying between them.

In its sample, this clone was seen a few times. The chain is built from TRBV2 and TRBJ2-7; 9 nucleotides line up with TRBD1. Trimming removed 4 bases from V and 2 bases from J; junction bases left unmatched: 0. This CDR3 region has 13 residues. In germline, CDR1 is SNHLY, CDR2 FYNNEI. The DNA for the CDR3 is TGTGCCAGCAGTGGACAGGGGGCCTACGAGCAGTACTTC. Translated: CASSGQGAYEQYF.

Details on this clone: In the same sample, other DNA sequences code for this CDR3. The chain couples TRBV6-5 to TRBJ2-2; D might be TRBD1 (6 bases). Germline CDR1 reads MNHEY; CDR2 reads SVGAGI. This CDR3 comprises 15 residues. Deletions cut 0 bases from V and 5 bases from J, with 10 bases between. The chain's CDR3 is CASSYSNRVTGELFF. The DNA for the CDR3 is TGTGCCAGCAGTTACTCGAACAGGGTTACCGGGGAGCTGTTTTTT.

This chain joins TRBV7-2 and TRBJ1-1, with D unresolved. Germline-derived CDR1 and CDR2 are SGHTA and FQGNSA. With 3 bases removed from V and 5 bases from J, the gap between germline ends came to 10 bases. The CDR3 consists of 13 residues. CDR3 DNA sequence: TGTGCCAGCAGCTTGCTCGGGGTGACTGAAGCTTTCTTT. It encodes CASSLLGVTEAFF.

CDR3 region: CASSEQETQYF. The CDR3 bases are TGCGCCAGCAGCGAGCAAGAGACCCAGTACTTC. The V gene is TRBV5-1, the J gene TRBJ2-5; no reliable D call. CDR1 SGHRS and CDR2 YFSETQ come from the germline V gene. CDR3 length equals 11 residues. V lost 4 bases to trimming and J lost 2 bases, with 3 bases between them.